The T cell receptor (beta chain) described here comes from a study of cytotoxic CD8 clonotypes in ibrutinib-treated CLL. The CDR3 is 13 residues long. The V gene's germline CDR1 is SNHLY and CDR2 FYNNEI. V was clipped by 7 bases and J by 3 bases, with 12 bases between them. Generated by immunoSEQ multiplex PCR, the TCRdb table keeps only in-frame clones and is missing some. The profile covers 150,000 or so clones, with approximately 80% appearing a single time and 7.6% taken by the ten largest. The TCR originated in a human donor with chronic lymphocytic leukemia. The J gene is TRBJ2-5, the V gene TRBV2; no reliable D call. Sequencing used PBMCs, obtained after 36 months of ibrutinib treatment. CDR3 nucleotide sequence: TGTGCCAGCAAGCACCTAGTGAAAGAGACCCAGTACTTC. The encoded protein is CASKHLVKETQYF.